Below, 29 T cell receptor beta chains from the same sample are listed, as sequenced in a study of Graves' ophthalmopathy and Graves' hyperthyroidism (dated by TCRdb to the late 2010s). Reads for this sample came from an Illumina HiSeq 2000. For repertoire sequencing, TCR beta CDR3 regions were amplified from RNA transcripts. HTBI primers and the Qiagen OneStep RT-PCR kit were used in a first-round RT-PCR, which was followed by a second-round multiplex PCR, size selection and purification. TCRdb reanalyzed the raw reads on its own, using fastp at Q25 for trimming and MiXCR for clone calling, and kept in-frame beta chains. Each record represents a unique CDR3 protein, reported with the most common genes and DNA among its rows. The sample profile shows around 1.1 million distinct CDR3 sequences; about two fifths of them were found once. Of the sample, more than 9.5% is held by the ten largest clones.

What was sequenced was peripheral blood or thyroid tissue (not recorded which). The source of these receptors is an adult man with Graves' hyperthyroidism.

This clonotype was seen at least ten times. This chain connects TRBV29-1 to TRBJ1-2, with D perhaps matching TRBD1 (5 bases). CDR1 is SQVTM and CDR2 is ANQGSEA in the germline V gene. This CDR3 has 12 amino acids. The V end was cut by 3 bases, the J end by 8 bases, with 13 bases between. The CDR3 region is CSVDKGARGYTF. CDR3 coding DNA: TGCAGCGTTGATAAAGGGGCGCGGGGCTACACCTTC.

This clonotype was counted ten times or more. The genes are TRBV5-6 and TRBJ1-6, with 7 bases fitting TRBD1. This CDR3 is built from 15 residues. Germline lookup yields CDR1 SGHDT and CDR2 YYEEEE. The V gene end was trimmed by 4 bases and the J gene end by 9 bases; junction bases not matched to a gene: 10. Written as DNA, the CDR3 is TGTGCCAGCAGCCAGGGCCCGGGACAGAGTTCACCCCTCCACTTT. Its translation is CASSQGPGQSSPLHF.

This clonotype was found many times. CDR3 nucleotides: TGTGCCATCAGTGACACAGAAACCTACGAGCAGTACTTC. Translated: CAISDTETYEQYF. The gene calls are TRBV10-3 and TRBJ2-7; D not resolved. There are 13 residues in the CDR3. V was clipped by 3 bases and J by 2 bases, with 8 bases between them. CDR1 is ENHRY, CDR2 SYGVKD, per germline.

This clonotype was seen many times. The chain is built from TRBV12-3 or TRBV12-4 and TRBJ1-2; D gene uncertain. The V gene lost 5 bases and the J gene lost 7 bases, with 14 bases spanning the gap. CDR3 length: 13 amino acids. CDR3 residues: CASSVRKLGGYTF. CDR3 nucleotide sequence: TGTGCCAGCAGTGTTAGGAAACTGGGTGGCTACACCTTC.

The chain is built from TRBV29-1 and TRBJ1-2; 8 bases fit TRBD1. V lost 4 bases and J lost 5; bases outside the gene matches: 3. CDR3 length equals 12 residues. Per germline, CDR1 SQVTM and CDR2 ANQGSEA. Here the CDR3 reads CSVVGQVYGYTF. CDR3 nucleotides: TGCAGCGTTGTGGGACAGGTTTATGGCTACACCTTC.

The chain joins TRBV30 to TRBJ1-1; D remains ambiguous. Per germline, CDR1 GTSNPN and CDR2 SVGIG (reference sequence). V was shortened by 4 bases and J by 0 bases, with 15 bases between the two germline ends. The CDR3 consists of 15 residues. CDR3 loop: CAWTRWGTMNTEAFF. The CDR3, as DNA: TGTGCCTGGACCCGTTGGGGTACCATGAACACTGAAGCTTTCTTT.

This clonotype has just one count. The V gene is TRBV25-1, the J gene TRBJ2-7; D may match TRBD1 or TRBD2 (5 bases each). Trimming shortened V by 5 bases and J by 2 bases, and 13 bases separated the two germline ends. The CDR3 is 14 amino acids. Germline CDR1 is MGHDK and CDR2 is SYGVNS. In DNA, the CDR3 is TGTGCCAGCAGTCCCCAGGGAGCCACCTACGAGCAGTACTTC. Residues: CASSPQGATYEQYF.

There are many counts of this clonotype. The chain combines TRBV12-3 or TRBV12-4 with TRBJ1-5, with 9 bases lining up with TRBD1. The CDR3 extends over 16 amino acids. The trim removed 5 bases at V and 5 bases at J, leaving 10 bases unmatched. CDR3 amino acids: CASSQPGQGPYQPQHF. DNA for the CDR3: TGTGCCAGCAGTCAACCGGGACAGGGACCTTATCAGCCCCAGCATTTT.

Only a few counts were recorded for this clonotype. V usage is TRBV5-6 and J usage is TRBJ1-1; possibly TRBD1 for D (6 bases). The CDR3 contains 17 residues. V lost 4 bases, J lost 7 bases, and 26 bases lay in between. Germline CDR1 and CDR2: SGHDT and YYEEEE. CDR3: CASSQVGQGTPLGEAFF. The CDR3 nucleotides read TGTGCCAGCAGCCAAGTTGGCCAGGGGACCCCCTTGGGTGAAGCTTTCTTT.

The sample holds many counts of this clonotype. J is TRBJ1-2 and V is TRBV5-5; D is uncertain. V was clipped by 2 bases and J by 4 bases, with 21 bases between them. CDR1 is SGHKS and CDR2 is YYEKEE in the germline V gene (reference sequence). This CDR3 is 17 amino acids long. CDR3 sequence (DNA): TGTGCCAGCAGCTTTGGTCCAGGCCCTGAGGCGGTCTATGGCTACACCTTC. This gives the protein CASSFGPGPEAVYGYTF. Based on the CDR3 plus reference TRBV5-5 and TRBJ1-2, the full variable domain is DAGVTQSPTHLIKTRGQQVTLRCSPISGHKSVSWYQQVLGQGPQFIFQYYEKEERGRGNFPDRFSARQFPNYSSELNVNALLLGDSALYLCASSFGPGPEAVYGYTFGSGTRLTVV.

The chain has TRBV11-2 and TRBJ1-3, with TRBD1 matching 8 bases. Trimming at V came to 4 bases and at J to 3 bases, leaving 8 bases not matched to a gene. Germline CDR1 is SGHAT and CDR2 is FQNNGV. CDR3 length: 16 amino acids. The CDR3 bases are TGTGCCAGCAGCTATCCCGTGACAGGGGTTGGAAACACCATATATTTT. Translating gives CASSYPVTGVGNTIYF.

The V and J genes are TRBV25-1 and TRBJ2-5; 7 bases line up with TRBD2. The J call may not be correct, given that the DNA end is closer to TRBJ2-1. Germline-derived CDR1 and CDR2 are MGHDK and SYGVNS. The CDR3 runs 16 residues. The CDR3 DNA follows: TGTGCCAGCAGTGAATTCCCGGGGCGGGAGCCGAATGAGCAGTTCTTC. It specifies CASSEFPGREPNEQFF.

CDR3 sequence reads: CATSDSTGIGNQPQHF. The CDR3 DNA reads as TGTGCCACCAGTGATTCAACAGGGATCGGCAATCAGCCCCAGCATTTT. This rearrangement joins TRBV24-1 to TRBJ1-5; D possibly corresponds to TRBD1 (6 bases). Germline V CDR1 and CDR2: KGHDR, SFDVKD. The CDR3 is 16 residues long. With 2 bases removed from V and 2 bases from J, the gap between germline ends came to 12 bases.

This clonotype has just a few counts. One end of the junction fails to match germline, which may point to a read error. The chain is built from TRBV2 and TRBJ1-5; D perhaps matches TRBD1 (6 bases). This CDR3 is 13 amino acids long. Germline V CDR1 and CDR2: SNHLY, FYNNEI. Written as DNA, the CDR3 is TGTGCCGGCAGCAAGGACAGTAATCAGCCCCAGCATTTT. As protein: CAGSKDSNQPQHF.

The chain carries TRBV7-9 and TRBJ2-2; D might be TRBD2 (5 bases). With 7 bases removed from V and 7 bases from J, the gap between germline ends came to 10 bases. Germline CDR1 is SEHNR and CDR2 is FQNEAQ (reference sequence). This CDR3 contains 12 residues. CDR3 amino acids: CASNRGNGELFF. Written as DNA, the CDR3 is TGTGCCAGCAACCGAGGGAACGGGGAGCTGTTTTTT.

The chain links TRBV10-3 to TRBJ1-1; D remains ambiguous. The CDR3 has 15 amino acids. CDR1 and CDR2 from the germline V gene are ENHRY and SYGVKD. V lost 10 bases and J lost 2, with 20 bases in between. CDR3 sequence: CASRPVDGRNTEAFF. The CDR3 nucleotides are TGTGCCAGCAGACCCGTCGACGGCCGCAACACTGAAGCTTTCTTT.

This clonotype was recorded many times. The chain's CDR3 is CASSLGKMNTEAFF. In DNA form, the CDR3 reads TGCGCCAGCAGCTTAGGCAAAATGAACACTGAAGCTTTCTTT. J is TRBJ1-1 and V is TRBV5-1; no clear D. Looked up from germline, CDR1 is SGHRS and CDR2 is YFSETQ. CDR3 size: 14 residues. Trimming cost V 2 bases and J 0 bases, with 8 bases left between them.

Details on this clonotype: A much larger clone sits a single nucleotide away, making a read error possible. Here the CDR3 reads CASSEVGAESAAQYF. The CDR3 DNA sequence: TGTGCCAGCAGCGAAGTAGGGGCAGAAAGTGCAGCCCAGTACTTC. The rearrangement joins TRBV7-8 to TRBJ2-5, with a tentative D call TRBD1 (5 bases). Germline V gives CDR1 SGHVS, CDR2 FQNEAQ. This CDR3 is 15 amino acids long. Trimming took off 5 bases at V and 9 bases at J, with 22 bases between the two ends.

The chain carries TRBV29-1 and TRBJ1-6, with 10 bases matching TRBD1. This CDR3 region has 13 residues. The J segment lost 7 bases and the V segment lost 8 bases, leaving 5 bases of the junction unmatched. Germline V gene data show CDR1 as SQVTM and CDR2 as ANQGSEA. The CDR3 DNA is TGCAGCTCCGGACAGGGGGAAAATTCACCCCTCCACTTT. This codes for CSSGQGENSPLHF.

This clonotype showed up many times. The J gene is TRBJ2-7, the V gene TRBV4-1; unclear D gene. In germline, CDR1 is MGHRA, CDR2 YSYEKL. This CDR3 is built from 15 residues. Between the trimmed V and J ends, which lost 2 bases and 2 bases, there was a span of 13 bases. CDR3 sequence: CASSQPTRRPYEQYF. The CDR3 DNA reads TGCGCCAGCAGCCAACCGACACGGCGGCCCTACGAGCAGTACTTC.

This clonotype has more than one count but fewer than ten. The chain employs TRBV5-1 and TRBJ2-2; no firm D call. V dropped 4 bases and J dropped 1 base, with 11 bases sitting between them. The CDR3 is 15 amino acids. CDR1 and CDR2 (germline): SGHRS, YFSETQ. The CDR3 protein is CASSQVAQNTGELFF. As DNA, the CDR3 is TGCGCCAGCAGCCAAGTTGCCCAGAACACCGGGGAGCTGTTTTTT. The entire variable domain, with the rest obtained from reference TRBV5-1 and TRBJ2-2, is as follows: KAGVTQTPRYLIKTRGQQVTLSCSPISGHRSVSWYQQTPGQGLQFLFEYFSETQRNKGNFPGRFSGRQFSNSRSEMNVSTLELGDSALYLCASSQVAQNTGELFFGEGSRLTVL.

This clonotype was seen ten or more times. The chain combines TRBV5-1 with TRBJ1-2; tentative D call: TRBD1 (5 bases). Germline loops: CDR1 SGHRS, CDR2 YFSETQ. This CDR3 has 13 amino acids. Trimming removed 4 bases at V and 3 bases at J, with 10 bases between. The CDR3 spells CASSRDGDYGYTF. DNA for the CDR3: TGCGCCAGCAGCAGGGACGGGGACTATGGCTACACCTTC. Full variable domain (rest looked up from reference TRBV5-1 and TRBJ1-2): KAGVTQTPRYLIKTRGQQVTLSCSPISGHRSVSWYQQTPGQGLQFLFEYFSETQRNKGNFPGRFSGRQFSNSRSEMNVSTLELGDSALYLCASSRDGDYGYTFGSGTRLTVV.

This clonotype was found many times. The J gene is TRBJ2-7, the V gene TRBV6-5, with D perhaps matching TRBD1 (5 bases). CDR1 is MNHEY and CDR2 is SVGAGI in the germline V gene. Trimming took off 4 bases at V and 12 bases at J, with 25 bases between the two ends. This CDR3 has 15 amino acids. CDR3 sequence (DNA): TGTGCCAGCAGTTCCCCCCTCATGGCAGGGCGGCTACCGTACTTC. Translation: CASSSPLMAGRLPYF.

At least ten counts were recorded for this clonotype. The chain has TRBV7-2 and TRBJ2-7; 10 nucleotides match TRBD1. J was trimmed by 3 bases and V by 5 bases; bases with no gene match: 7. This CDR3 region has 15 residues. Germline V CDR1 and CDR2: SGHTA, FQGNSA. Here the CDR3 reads CASSGGTGDYYEQYF. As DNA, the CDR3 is TGTGCCAGCAGCGGTGGGACAGGGGATTACTACGAGCAGTACTTC.

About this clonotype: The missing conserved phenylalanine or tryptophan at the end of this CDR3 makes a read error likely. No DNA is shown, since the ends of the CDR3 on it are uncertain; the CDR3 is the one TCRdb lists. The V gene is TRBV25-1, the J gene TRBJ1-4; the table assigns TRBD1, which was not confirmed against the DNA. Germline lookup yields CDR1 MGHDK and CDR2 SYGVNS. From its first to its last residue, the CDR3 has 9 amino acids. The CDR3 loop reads CASSESGVT.

The CDR3 DNA reads as TGTGCCATCAGCGAGGGACAGGGCTACCAGCCCCAGCATTTT. Residues: CAISEGQGYQPQHF. The rearrangement uses TRBV10-3 and TRBJ1-5; 9 nucleotides agree with TRBD1. The CDR3 runs 14 residues. The germline V gene has CDR1 ENHRY and CDR2 SYGVKD. V dropped 6 bases and J dropped 7; count of bases not matched to a gene: 7.

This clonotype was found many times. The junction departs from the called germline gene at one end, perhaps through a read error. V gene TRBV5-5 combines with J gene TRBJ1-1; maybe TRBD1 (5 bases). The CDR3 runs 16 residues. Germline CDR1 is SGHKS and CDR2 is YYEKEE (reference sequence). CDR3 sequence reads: CASSLGAGSVNTEAFF. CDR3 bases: TGTGCCAGCAGCTTGGGTGCAGGGTCGGTCAACACTGAAGCCTTCTTT.

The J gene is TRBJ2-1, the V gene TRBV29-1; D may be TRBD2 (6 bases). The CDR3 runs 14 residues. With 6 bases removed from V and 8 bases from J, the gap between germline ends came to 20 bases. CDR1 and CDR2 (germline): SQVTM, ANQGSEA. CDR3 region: CSVTWRGRVYEQFF. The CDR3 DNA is TGCAGCGTGACCTGGCGGGGTAGGGTTTATGAGCAGTTCTTC.

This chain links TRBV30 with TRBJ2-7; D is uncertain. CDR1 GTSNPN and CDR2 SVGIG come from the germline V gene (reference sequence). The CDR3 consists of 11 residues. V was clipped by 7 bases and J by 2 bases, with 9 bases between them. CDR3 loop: CAYARTYEQYF. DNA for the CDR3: TGTGCCTACGCCAGAACCTACGAGCAGTACTTC.